The 4 T cell receptor beta chains in this list originate from one sample, sequenced in a study of cytomegalovirus exposure and HLA in healthy donors (dated by TCRdb to about 2017). The library was made by the immunoSEQ multiplex PCR assay. TCRdb stores this immuneACCESS table with in-frame sequences only. Part of the clones is absent; in the studies checked, under half of the shortfall reflects unresolved V genes, and no reason is known for the rest. This sample comprises under 200,000 clones, 95% to 97% of them detected only once. Under 0.9% of the sample is taken by the ten largest. Sequencing was carried out using PBMCs. The source is a young woman in good health and CMV-seronegative.

V is TRBV6-6 and J is TRBJ2-1; 7 positions match TRBD1. CDR3 size: 15 residues. CDR1 and CDR2 from the germline V gene are MNHNY and SVGAGI (reference sequence). V lost 6 bases, J lost 0 bases, and 5 bases stayed unmatched. The CDR3, as DNA: TGTGCCAGCAGCCTACAGGGGCACTCCTACAATGAGCAGTTCTTC. It is translated as CASSLQGHSYNEQFF.

V usage is TRBV30 and J usage is TRBJ1-5; TRBD1 aligns across 7 bases. Germline V CDR1 and CDR2: GTSNPN, SVGIG (reference sequence). The CDR3 sequence is 13 residues long. V shed 2 bases and J 7 bases; nucleotides not matched to a gene: 5. CDR3 loop: CAWSPGGRQPQHF. The CDR3 DNA reads TGTGCCTGGAGTCCAGGGGGGCGGCAGCCCCAGCATTTT.

V usage is TRBV12-5 and J usage is TRBJ2-3; no firm D call. This CDR3 has 15 amino acids. CDR1 and CDR2 (germline): LGHNT, FRNRAP. The V and J ends lost 3 bases and 1 base respectively, with 11 bases between them. DNA for the CDR3: TGTGCTAGTGGTTTTTCCGGTCTCCGCACAGATACGCAGTATTTT. Protein product: CASGFSGLRTDTQYF.

Remarks on this clone: An end of the junction differs from the germline gene, which may be a read error. The rearrangement joins TRBV20-1 to TRBJ1-6, with 8 bases matching TRBD1. This CDR3 contains 11 residues. Germline values: CDR1 DFQATT, CDR2 SNEGSKA (reference sequence). In DNA, the CDR3 is TGCAGTGCTAGAGAGAACGGACAGGGCATTTTT. It encodes CSARENGQGIF.